This TCR beta chain is from a study of early T cells in non-severe SARS-CoV-2 infection. The wider study: With bulk RNA from unsorted whole blood as input, sequencing yielded unpaired chains.

MiXCR was run by TCRdb on the 5' RACE reads, yielding one entry per CDR3 protein. Seen here are roughly 60,000 distinct CDR3 sequences, around 12% observed once, and the top ten hold 4% to 5%. The table lists this clonotype with many counts. Trimming removed 4 bases from V and 4 bases from J; junction bases left unmatched: 7. This CDR3 region has 15 residues. What was sequenced was whole blood. The chain employs TRBV12-3 or TRBV12-4 and TRBJ2-3; 8 nucleotides agree with TRBD1. This TCR was recovered from an adult who was a healthcare worker with PCR-confirmed SARS-CoV-2 infection or an uninfected control (not recorded which). DNA for the CDR3: TGTGCCAGCAGTTCGACTATGACAGGGGCAGATACGCAGTATTTT. It codes for CASSSTMTGADTQYF.